Following are 18 T cell receptor beta chains from one sample sequenced in a study of graft-versus-host responses after intestinal transplantation. These TCRs are of unknown antigen specificity. TCRdb's copy holds only in-frame clones and misses some; the assay was immunoSEQ multiplex PCR. The sample lists roughly 110,000 clones; roughly 89% were seen once. Source: unstimulated CD4+ T cells sorted from spleen or lymph node cells, taken before transplant. These receptors all stem from a human donor who was the organ donor for an intestinal transplant.

The rearrangement joins TRBV29-1 to TRBJ2-5; 10 bases align to TRBD2. The germline V gene encodes CDR1 SQVTM and CDR2 ANQGSEA. J was trimmed by 2 bases and V by 8 bases; bases with no gene match: 8. CDR3 length equals 14 residues. CDR3 residues: CSPERTSGQETQYF. The CDR3 DNA reads TGCAGCCCGGAGCGGACTAGCGGTCAAGAGACCCAGTACTTC. Full variable domain (rest looked up from reference TRBV29-1 and TRBJ2-5): SAVISQKPSRDICQRGTSLTIQCQVDSQVTMMFWYRQQPGQSLTLIATANQGSEATYESGFVIDKFPISRPNLTFSTLTVSNMSPEDSSIYLCSPERTSGQETQYFGPGTRLLVL.

This chain uses TRBV25-1 with TRBJ1-4; maybe TRBD1 (5 bases). Germline CDR1 and CDR2: MGHDK and SYGVNS. The CDR3 extends over 13 amino acids. V was cut by 6 bases and J by 10 bases, with 15 bases left in between. The CDR3 bases are TGTGCCAGCAGAAAAACAGGTTCAGGAAAACTGTTTTTT. Translation gives CASRKTGSGKLFF.

The chain links TRBV11-2 to TRBJ1-2; TRBD1 might be the D (5 bases). CDR3 length: 14 amino acids. Trimming cost V 3 bases and J 6 bases, with 14 bases left between them. Per germline, CDR1 SGHAT and CDR2 FQNNGV. CDR3 in DNA: TGTGCCAGCAGCTTGGGGAACGGGGGAGATGGCTACACCTTC. Translating gives CASSLGNGGDGYTF. Together with reference TRBV11-2 and TRBJ1-2, the CDR3 gives the full variable domain: EAGVAQSPRYKIIEKRQSVAFWCNPISGHATLYWYQQILGQGPKLLIQFQNNGVVDDSQLPKDRFSAERLKGVDSTLKIQPAKLEDSAVYLCASSLGNGGDGYTFGSGTRLTVV.

Only one count was recorded for this clone. The J gene is TRBJ2-5, the V gene TRBV6-1; 10 bases are a match to TRBD2. The length of the CDR3 is 14 residues. The V gene end was trimmed by 10 bases and the J gene end by 2 bases; junction bases not matched to a gene: 7. CDR1 is MNHNS, CDR2 SASEGT, per germline. CDR3 sequence (DNA): TGTGCCACAAAGACTAGCGGGCTACAAGAGACCCAGTACTTC. Translated, it gives CATKTSGLQETQYF.

The rearrangement links TRBV9 to TRBJ1-6; D is possibly TRBD1 (6 bases). Germline V gene lookup returns CDR1 SGDLS and CDR2 YYNGEE. Trimming removed 1 base from V and 5 bases from J, with 7 bases in between. There are 14 residues in the CDR3. CDR3 protein: CASSVQGNNSPLHF. CDR3 nucleotide sequence: TGTGCCAGCAGCGTACAGGGGAATAATTCACCCCTCCACTTT.

The chain combines TRBV7-9 with TRBJ2-7, with TRBD2 matching 7 bases. Per germline, CDR1 SEHNR and CDR2 FQNEAQ (reference sequence). V was clipped by 6 bases and J by 0 bases; unmatched bases: 8. The CDR3 runs 15 residues. This CDR3 is CASSPRWGGSYEQYF. CDR3 DNA sequence: TGTGCCAGCAGTCCCAGGTGGGGGGGCTCCTACGAGCAGTACTTC.

CDR3 sequence: CASSEPGGRGSDEQFF. CDR3 in DNA: TGTGCCAGCAGTGAACCGGGTGGGAGAGGGAGTGATGAGCAGTTCTTC. This chain joins TRBV25-1 and TRBJ2-1, with D possibly matching TRBD2 (5 bases). The CDR3 consists of 16 residues. V lost 2 bases, J lost 8 bases, and 19 bases lay in between. From germline, CDR1 is MGHDK and CDR2 SYGVNS.

This chain connects TRBV18 to TRBJ2-2; the match to TRBD1 covers 9 bases. The germline V gene encodes CDR1 KGHSH and CDR2 LQKENI. Trimming cost V 3 bases and J 6 bases; bases outside gene matches: 11. The CDR3 consists of 17 residues. CDR3 residues: CASSPSGQGSSPGELFF. Written as DNA, the CDR3 is TGTGCCAGCTCACCTTCCGGACAGGGGTCCTCTCCCGGGGAGCTGTTTTTT.

The chain carries TRBV5-6 and TRBJ2-3; D perhaps matches TRBD1 (5 bases). The CDR3 is 13 amino acids. V lost 0 bases, J lost 5 bases, and 7 bases lay in between. Germline V lookup: CDR1 SGHDT, CDR2 YYEEEE. For the CDR3, the DNA is TGTGCCAGCAGCTTGGAGCAGGGAGATACGCAGTATTTT. It is translated as CASSLEQGDTQYF.

The J gene is TRBJ2-3, the V gene TRBV9, with 8 bases that match TRBD2. The CDR3 has 14 amino acids. Germline lookup yields CDR1 SGDLS and CDR2 YYNGEE. Germline trimming cut 3 bases from V and 15 bases from J; bases unmatched to any gene: 15. The DNA for the CDR3 is TGTGCCAGCAGCGCCAACCTCGGGAGGGCGGTCGTTTATTTT. The encoded protein is CASSANLGRAVVYF.

The chain employs TRBV7-2 and TRBJ2-2; 7 nucleotides line up with TRBD2. This CDR3 contains 15 residues. Germline loops: CDR1 SGHTA, CDR2 FQGNSA. Unmatched junction bases numbered 4, after V lost 2 bases and J lost 4 bases. The CDR3 spells CASSLIRGSTGELFF. The CDR3 region has the DNA TGTGCCAGCAGCTTAATTCGCGGGAGCACCGGGGAGCTGTTTTTT.

To note about this clone: This specimen includes other DNA sequences encoding the same CDR3. J is TRBJ2-3 and V is TRBV7-2; D remains unclear. Germline loops: CDR1 SGHTA, CDR2 FQGNSA. CDR3 size: 12 residues. Trimming left V 4 bases short and J 2 bases short, with 4 bases between. The CDR3 sequence is CASSSPTDTQYF. In DNA form, the CDR3 reads TGTGCCAGCAGCTCCCCCACAGATACGCAGTATTTT. The whole variable domain, remainder taken from reference TRBV7-2 and TRBJ2-3, is GAGVSQSPSNKVTEKGKDVELRCDPISGHTALYWYRQSLGQGLEFLIYFQGNSAPDKSGLPSDRFSAERTGGSVSTLTIQRTQQEDSAVYLCASSSPTDTQYFGPGTRLTVL.

The chain employs TRBV10-3 and TRBJ1-2; D is unresolved. CDR3 length: 14 amino acids. V lost 3 bases and J lost 4, with 12 bases in between. Germline CDR1 and CDR2: ENHRY and SYGVKD. CDR3 loop: CAISEPDPIYGYTF. The CDR3, as DNA: TGTGCCATCAGTGAACCGGATCCCATCTATGGCTACACCTTC.

This chain joins TRBV2 and TRBJ2-3; TRBD2 is a possible D gene (6 bases). CDR1 and CDR2 from the germline V gene are SNHLY and FYNNEI. The V and J ends lost 1 base and 0 bases respectively, with 8 bases between them. This CDR3 is 15 amino acids long. This chain's CDR3 is CASSEEGTSTDTQYF. CDR3 DNA: TGTGCCAGCAGTGAAGAGGGGACTAGCACAGATACGCAGTATTTT.

The chain recombines TRBV5-6 with TRBJ2-7, with D maybe TRBD1 (5 bases). V lost 0 bases to trimming and J lost 4 bases, with 11 bases between them. Germline V gene sequence: CDR1 SGHDT, CDR2 YYEEEE. The CDR3 consists of 14 residues. CDR3 nucleotides: TGTGCCAGCAGCTTGGACAGGCGACCTTACGAGCAGTACTTC. Amino acid sequence: CASSLDRRPYEQYF.

The chain carries TRBV29-1 and TRBJ1-2; 10 bases line up with TRBD1. Unmatched junction bases numbered 6, after V lost 5 bases and J lost 6 bases. Germline V gene sequence: CDR1 SQVTM, CDR2 ANQGSEA. The CDR3 covers 13 residues. DNA for the CDR3: TGCAGCGTTTCCGGGACAGGGGCGAATGGCTACACCTTC. The encoded protein is CSVSGTGANGYTF.

This rearrangement joins TRBV6-1 to TRBJ2-7, with 9 bases matching TRBD2. The CDR3 length is 15 residues. The V gene end was trimmed by 7 bases and the J gene end by 6 bases; junction bases not matched to a gene: 13. Germline values: CDR1 MNHNS, CDR2 SASEGT. The CDR3 DNA is TGTGCCAGCACGGCAAGCGGGAGGACCCCCCCCGAGCAGTACTTC. It translates to CASTASGRTPPEQYF.

V usage is TRBV18 and J usage is TRBJ2-5; D is tentatively TRBD1 or TRBD2 (5 bases each). This CDR3 is 14 amino acids long. Germline V gene lookup returns CDR1 KGHSH and CDR2 LQKENI. The V gene lost 3 bases and the J gene lost 3 bases, with 11 bases spanning the gap. The CDR3 is CASSPPGQKETQYF. The CDR3 nucleotides are TGTGCCAGCTCACCCCCGGGGCAGAAAGAGACCCAGTACTTC.